These 10 T cell receptor beta chains were all obtained from the same sample, sequenced in a study of blood T cells in healthy people across ages. Through a sample-barcoded 5' primer and a J-beta primer mix, a second PCR was run for about 6 to 12 cycles. TCRdb reanalysed the 5' RACE reads using MiXCR and keeps one entry per CDR3 protein. In the table there are hundreds of thousands of distinct CDR3 sequences, less than 25% of which are singletons. The same data also went into a second study, on T cells of mothers and their children.

Sequences were obtained from blood. Receptors were obtained from a boy younger than 18 in good health.

This clonotype occurred many times. The chain carries TRBV7-2 and TRBJ2-7, with D possibly TRBD1 on 5 matching bases. CDR3 length equals 12 residues. Germline CDR1 SGHTA, CDR2 FQGNSA. Trimming removed 5 bases from V and 4 bases from J, with 9 bases in between. The CDR3 DNA follows: TGTGCCAGCAGCCCCCCAGGGTACGAGCAGTACTTC. Translated: CASSPPGYEQYF.

This chain links TRBV27 with TRBJ1-1; unclear D gene. The CDR3 sequence is 13 residues long. V was shortened by 6 bases and J by 6 bases, with 14 bases between the two germline ends. Germline CDR1 MNHEY, CDR2 SMNVEV (reference sequence). The CDR3 loop is CASRGAGYAEAFF. In DNA, the CDR3 is TGTGCCAGCAGGGGTGCGGGGTACGCTGAAGCTTTCTTT.

This rearrangement joins TRBV7-3 to TRBJ2-5; 12 bases line up with TRBD2. Gene TRBJ2-1 matches the end of the DNA better, so the J call may be wrong. The CDR3 length is 15 residues. Germline V gene data show CDR1 as SGHTA and CDR2 as FQGTGA. The CDR3 region has the DNA TGTGCCAGCAGCTTGACTAGCGGGAGTCCACATGAGCAGTTCTTC. This translates into CASSLTSGSPHEQFF.

This sequence joins TRBV18 and TRBJ1-1, with D hard to call. Per the germline V gene, CDR1 is KGHSH and CDR2 is LQKENI. The germline V and J ends were trimmed by 3 bases and 4 bases, with 9 bases remaining between them. This CDR3 is 13 amino acids long. The CDR3 coding sequence is TGTGCCAGCTCACCGGGTGTGAGCACTGAAGCTTTCTTT. This sequence encodes CASSPGVSTEAFF.

This clonotype was recorded a few times. In DNA form, the CDR3 reads TGTGCCAGCAGCCAAGCGAGATACGAGCAGTACTTC. Protein: CASSQARYEQYF. J is TRBJ2-1 and V is TRBV3-1; D not resolved. The better agreement between TRBJ2-7 and the DNA end casts doubt on the J call. Per germline, CDR1 LGHDT and CDR2 YNNKEL (reference sequence). The CDR3 consists of 12 residues.

V and J are TRBV24-1 and TRBJ2-1, with unresolved D. Germline loops: CDR1 KGHDR, CDR2 SFDVKD. The CDR3 runs 13 residues. Trimming left V 4 bases short and J 8 bases short, with 11 bases between. As DNA, the CDR3 is TGTGCCACCAGTGACCCGCTCTTGCATGAGCAGTTCTTC. Translated, it gives CATSDPLLHEQFF.

The rearrangement links TRBV20-1 to TRBJ2-5, with a tentative D call TRBD2 (6 bases). The V and J ends lost 6 bases and 4 bases respectively, with 15 bases between them. The germline V gene has CDR1 DFQATT and CDR2 SNEGSKA (reference sequence). This CDR3 comprises 13 residues. The CDR3 sequence is CSARDSWRETQYF. The CDR3 nucleotides read TGCAGTGCCCGGGACTCCTGGAGAGAGACCCAGTACTTC.

This clonotype has only a few counts. The V call is TRBV30, the J call TRBJ1-1, with D unclear. Germline V gene sequence: CDR1 GTSNPN, CDR2 SVGIG (reference sequence). Deletions cut 5 bases from V and 0 bases from J, with 13 bases between. This CDR3 region has 14 residues. CDR3 region: CAWAKGTMNTEAFF. For the CDR3, the DNA is TGTGCCTGGGCTAAGGGCACGATGAACACTGAAGCTTTCTTT.

This clonotype was observed a handful of times. V gene TRBV4-3 combines with J gene TRBJ2-5; 8 nucleotides agree with TRBD2. The DNA end lines up better with TRBJ2-1; the J call may be wrong. Germline V gene data show CDR1 as LGHNA and CDR2 as YSLEER. This CDR3 has 15 residues. Written as DNA, the CDR3 is TGCGCCAGCAGCCAAGCCCCCCGGGGGGGCAATGAGCAGTTCTTC. Protein sequence: CASSQAPRGGNEQFF.

In its sample, this clonotype was seen many times. This chain joins TRBV28 and TRBJ2-3, with D perhaps assigned TRBD1 or TRBD2 (6 bases each). CDR3 length: 15 residues. V was pared by 2 bases and J by 0 bases, with 9 bases between. Germline CDR1 reads MDHEN; CDR2 reads SYDVKM. The CDR3 DNA reads TGTGCCAGCAGTTTAGTAGGGGGGAGCACAGATACGCAGTATTTT. Translation: CASSLVGGSTDTQYF.